This T cell receptor (beta chain) comes out of a study of molecular identifiers for immune sequencing clone quantification. Study-level results: Clones above 20 RNA copies held over 97% of effector molecules, under 1% in naive cells.

This clonotype was seen a few times. Its target is not known. The bulk TCR libraries were made with methods described before and with listed TCR primers. MiXCR, run by TCRdb on the PCR reads, gives a single entry per CDR3 protein. The repertoire holds approximately 320,000 distinct CDR3 sequences, with 24% as singletons. The CDR3 spans 18 residues. V dropped 6 bases and J dropped 5; count of bases not matched to a gene: 19. From germline, CDR1 is MNHNY and CDR2 SVGAGI (reference sequence). This sequence was found in a human donor in good health. Some libraries in this study had Jurkat cell RNA spiked in. The chain is built from TRBV6-6 and TRBJ2-5; 9 nucleotides align to TRBD2. Sequenced material: naive CD8+ T cells from blood, with Jurkat cell RNA spiked in. The subset is: FACS-sorted CD8+CD4-CCR7+CD45RA+ naive T cells. The CDR3 DNA follows: TGTGCCAGCAGAACAAGGATACCGGGACTAGCCGGCCGGGAGACCCAGTACTTC. Translated: CASRTRIPGLAGRETQYF.